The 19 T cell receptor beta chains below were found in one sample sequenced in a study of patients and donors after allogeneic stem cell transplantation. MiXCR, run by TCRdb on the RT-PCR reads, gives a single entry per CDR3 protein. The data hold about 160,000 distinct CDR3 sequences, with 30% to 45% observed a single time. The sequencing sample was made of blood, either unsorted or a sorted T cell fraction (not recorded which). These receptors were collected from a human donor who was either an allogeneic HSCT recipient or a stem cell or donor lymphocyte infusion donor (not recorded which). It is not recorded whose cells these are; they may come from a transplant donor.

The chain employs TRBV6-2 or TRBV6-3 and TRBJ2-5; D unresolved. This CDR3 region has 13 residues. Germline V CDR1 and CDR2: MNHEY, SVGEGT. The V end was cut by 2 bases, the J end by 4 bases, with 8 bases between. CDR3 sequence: CASSYKFGETQYF. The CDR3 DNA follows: TGTGCCAGCAGTTACAAGTTCGGAGAGACCCAGTACTTC.

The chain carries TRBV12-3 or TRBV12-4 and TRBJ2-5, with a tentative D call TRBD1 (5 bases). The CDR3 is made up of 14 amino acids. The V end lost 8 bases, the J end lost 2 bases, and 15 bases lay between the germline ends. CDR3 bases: TGTGCCAGCCGCCTCGTAGGGGCACAAGAGACCCAGTACTTC. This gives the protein CASRLVGAQETQYF.

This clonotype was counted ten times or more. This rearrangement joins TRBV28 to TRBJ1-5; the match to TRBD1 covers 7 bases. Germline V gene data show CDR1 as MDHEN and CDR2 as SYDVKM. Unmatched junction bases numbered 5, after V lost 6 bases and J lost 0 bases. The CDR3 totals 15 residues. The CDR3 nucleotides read TGTGCCAGCAGCTCGACAGGGTATAGCAATCAGCCCCAGCATTTT. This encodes CASSSTGYSNQPQHF.

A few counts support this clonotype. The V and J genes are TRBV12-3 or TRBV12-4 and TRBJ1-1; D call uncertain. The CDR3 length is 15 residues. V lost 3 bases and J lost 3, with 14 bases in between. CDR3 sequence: CASSFRLTGYTEAFF. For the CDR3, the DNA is TGTGCCAGCAGTTTCCGGCTGACGGGGTACACTGAAGCTTTCTTT.

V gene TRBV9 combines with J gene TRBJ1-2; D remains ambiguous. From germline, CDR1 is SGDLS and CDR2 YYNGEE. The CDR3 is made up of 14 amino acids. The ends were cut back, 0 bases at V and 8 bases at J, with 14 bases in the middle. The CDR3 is CASSVVGQEGGYTF. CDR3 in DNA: TGTGCCAGCAGCGTAGTCGGCCAGGAGGGAGGCTACACCTTC.

In DNA, the CDR3 is TGTGCCAGCAACCTTGGACCGATCTCTGGAAACACCATATATTTT. As protein: CASNLGPISGNTIYF. The J gene is TRBJ1-3, the V gene TRBV12-3 or TRBV12-4; D is uncertain. The CDR3 is made up of 15 amino acids. Trimming removed 7 bases at V and 0 bases at J, with 13 bases between.

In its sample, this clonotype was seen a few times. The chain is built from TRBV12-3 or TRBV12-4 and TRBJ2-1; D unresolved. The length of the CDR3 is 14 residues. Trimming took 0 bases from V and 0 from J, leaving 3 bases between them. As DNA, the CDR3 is TGTGCCAGCAGTTTAGCGAGCTCCTACAATGAGCAGTTCTTC. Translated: CASSLASSYNEQFF.

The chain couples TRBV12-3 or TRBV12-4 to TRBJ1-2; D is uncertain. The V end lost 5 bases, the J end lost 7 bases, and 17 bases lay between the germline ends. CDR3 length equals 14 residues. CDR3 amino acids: CASSVQPGLSGYTF. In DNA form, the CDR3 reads TGTGCCAGCAGTGTCCAGCCGGGCCTGAGTGGCTACACCTTC.

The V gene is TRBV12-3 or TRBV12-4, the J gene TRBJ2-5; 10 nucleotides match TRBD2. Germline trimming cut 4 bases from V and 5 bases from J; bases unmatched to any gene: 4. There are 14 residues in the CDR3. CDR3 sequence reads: CASSSGLARETQYF. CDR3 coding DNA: TGTGCCAGCAGTTCGGGACTAGCGCGTGAGACCCAGTACTTC.

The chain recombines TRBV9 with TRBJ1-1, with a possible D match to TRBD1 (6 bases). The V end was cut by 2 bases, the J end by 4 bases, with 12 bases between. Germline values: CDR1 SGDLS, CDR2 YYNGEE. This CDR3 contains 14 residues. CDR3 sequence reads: CASSVTGRSTEAFF. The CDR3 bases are TGTGCCAGCAGCGTTACAGGGAGGAGCACTGAAGCTTTCTTT.

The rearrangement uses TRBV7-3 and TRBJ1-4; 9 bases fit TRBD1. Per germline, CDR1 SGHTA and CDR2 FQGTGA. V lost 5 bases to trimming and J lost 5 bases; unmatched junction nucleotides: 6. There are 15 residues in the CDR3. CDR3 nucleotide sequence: TGTGCCAGCAGCCCGGGGACAGGGCCGAATGAAAAACTGTTTTTT. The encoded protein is CASSPGTGPNEKLFF.

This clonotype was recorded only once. Here the CDR3 reads CASSGTGVDNQPQHF. Written as DNA, the CDR3 is TGTGCCAGCAGCGGGACAGGGGTGGACAATCAGCCCCAGCATTTT. This chain connects TRBV7-9 to TRBJ1-5; 10 bases fit TRBD1. V was clipped by 5 bases and J by 3 bases; unmatched bases: 4. The CDR3 sequence is 15 residues long. Germline V CDR1 and CDR2: SEHNR, FQNEAQ (reference sequence).

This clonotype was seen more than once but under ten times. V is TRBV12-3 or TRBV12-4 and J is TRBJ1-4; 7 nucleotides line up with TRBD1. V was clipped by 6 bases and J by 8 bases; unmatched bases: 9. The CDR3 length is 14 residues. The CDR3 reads CASSLKTGFEKLFF. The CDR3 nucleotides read TGTGCCAGCAGCCTCAAGACAGGGTTCGAAAAACTGTTTTTT.

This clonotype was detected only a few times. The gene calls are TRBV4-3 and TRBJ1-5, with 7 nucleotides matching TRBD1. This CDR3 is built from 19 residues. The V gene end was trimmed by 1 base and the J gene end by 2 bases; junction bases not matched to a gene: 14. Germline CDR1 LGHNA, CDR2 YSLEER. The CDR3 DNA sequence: TGCGCCAGCAGCCAAGGAAGAGGGGGCGCCGGATCGGGCAATCAGCCCCAGCATTTT. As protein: CASSQGRGGAGSGNQPQHF.

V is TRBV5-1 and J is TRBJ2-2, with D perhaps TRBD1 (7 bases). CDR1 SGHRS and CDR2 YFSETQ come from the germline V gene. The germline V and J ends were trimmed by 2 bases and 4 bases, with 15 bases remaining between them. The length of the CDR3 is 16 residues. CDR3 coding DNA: TGCGCCAGCAGCTTTCCACGACAGGGAGGCACCGGGGAGCTGTTTTTT. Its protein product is CASSFPRQGGTGELFF.

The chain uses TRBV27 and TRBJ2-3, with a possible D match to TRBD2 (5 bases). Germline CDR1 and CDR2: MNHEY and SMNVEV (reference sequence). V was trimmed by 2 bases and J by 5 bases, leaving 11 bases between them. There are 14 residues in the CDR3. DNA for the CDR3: TGTGCCAGCAGTTTAGAGGGTGTTGGAGATACGCAGTATTTT. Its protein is CASSLEGVGDTQYF.

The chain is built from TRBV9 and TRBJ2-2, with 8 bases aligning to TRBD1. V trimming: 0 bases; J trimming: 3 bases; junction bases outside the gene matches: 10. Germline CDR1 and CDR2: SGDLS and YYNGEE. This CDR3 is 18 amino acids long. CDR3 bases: TGTGCCAGCAGCGTAGACCCTTGGACAGGGACGGACACCGGGGAGCTGTTTTTT. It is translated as CASSVDPWTGTDTGELFF.

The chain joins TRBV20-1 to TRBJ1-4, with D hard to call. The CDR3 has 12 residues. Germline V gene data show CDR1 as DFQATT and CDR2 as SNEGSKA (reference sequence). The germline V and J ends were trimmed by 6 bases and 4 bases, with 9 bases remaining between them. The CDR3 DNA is TGCAGTGCCGGACGGAGTAATGAAAAACTGTTTTTT. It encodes CSAGRSNEKLFF.

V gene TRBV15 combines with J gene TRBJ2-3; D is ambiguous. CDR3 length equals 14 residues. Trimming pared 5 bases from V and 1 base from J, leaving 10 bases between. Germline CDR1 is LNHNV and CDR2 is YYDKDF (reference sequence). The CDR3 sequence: CATSRNTRTDTQYF. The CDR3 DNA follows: TGTGCCACCAGCCGGAACACGCGCACAGATACGCAGTATTTT.